The 5 T cell receptor beta chains presented below share a single source sample, sequenced in a study of T cell responses to AZD1222 COVID-19 vaccine (dated by TCRdb to the early 2020s). The sample's time point label, in plain terms: about 28 days (+/-7) after the second vaccine dose. Library construction relied on the immunoSEQ multiplex PCR assay. The table was pulled from immuneACCESS by TCRdb, which kept in-frame rearrangements only. Such tables lose some clones; where checked, under half of the loss comes from unresolved V genes, and the rest has no known cause. Counted in this sample were about 140,000 clones; around 92% of them appeared once. The ten largest account for roughly 3% of the sample. The sample consisted of peripheral blood, taken 28 days after the second AZD1222 dose. The receptors come from an adult who received the AZD1222 COVID-19 vaccine.

The chain has TRBV18 and TRBJ2-7, with a tentative D call TRBD2 (6 bases). Germline V gene lookup returns CDR1 KGHSH and CDR2 LQKENI. The CDR3 totals 14 residues. Trimming took 3 bases from V and 2 from J, leaving 11 bases between them. Here the CDR3 reads CASSPGTPTYEQYF. CDR3 sequence (DNA): TGTGCCAGCTCACCCGGGACTCCTACCTACGAGCAGTACTTC. Filled out from reference TRBV18 and TRBJ2-7, the complete variable domain reads NAGVMQNPRHLVRRRGQEARLRCSPMKGHSHVYWYRQLPEEGLKFMVYLQKENIIDESGMPKERFSAEFPKEGPSILRIQQVVRGDSAAYFCASSPGTPTYEQYFGPGTRLTVT.

This rearrangement joins TRBV30 to TRBJ2-1; 16 nucleotides line up with TRBD2. CDR3 size: 17 residues. Germline trimming cut 5 bases from V and 2 bases from J; bases unmatched to any gene: 6. CDR1 is GTSNPN and CDR2 is SVGIG in the germline V gene (reference sequence). The CDR3, as DNA: TGTGCCTGGTTGGGACTAGCGGGAGGGGGGACCTACAATGAGCAGTTCTTC. It is translated as CAWLGLAGGGTYNEQFF.

The chain employs TRBV3-1 (or the pseudogene TRBV3-2) and TRBJ2-2; D gene unclear. V shed 6 bases and J shed 6 bases, with 11 bases lying between them. Germline V gives CDR1 LGHDT, CDR2 YNNKEL (reference sequence). The CDR3 totals 13 residues. In nucleotides, the CDR3 is TGTGCCAGCAGAGCTTTGAGTGCCGGGGAGCTGTTTTTT. It translates to CASRALSAGELFF.

The V call is TRBV27, the J call TRBJ2-1; TRBD2 matches at 7 bases. V lost 0 bases, J lost 6 bases, and 11 bases stayed unmatched. In germline, CDR1 is MNHEY, CDR2 SMNVEV (reference sequence). This CDR3 region has 17 residues. CDR3 protein: CASSLSSGVGGVNEQFF. The CDR3 DNA sequence: TGTGCCAGCAGTTTATCGAGTGGTGTGGGAGGGGTCAATGAGCAGTTCTTC.

This rearrangement joins TRBV5-4 to TRBJ1-2; no firm D call. The CDR3 sequence is 16 residues long. Germline assignment: CDR1 SGHNT and CDR2 YYREEE (reference sequence). Trimming stripped 4 bases from V and 1 base from J, with 17 bases between. The CDR3 loop is CASSRGGSWVNYGYTF. Written as DNA, the CDR3 is TGTGCCAGCAGCCGAGGAGGGAGTTGGGTTAACTATGGCTACACCTTC.